This T cell receptor (beta chain) was sequenced for a study of blood T cell repertoires in COVID-19. The wider study: Sites in the United States, Italy and Spain provided acute and convalescent COVID-19 samples. PBMCs, B-cell-depleted T cells, or T cells were the source of the cDNA or gDNA that made up the material.

CDR1 and CDR2 (germline): SGHTA, FQGNSA. Trimming removed 3 bases at V and 9 bases at J, with 9 bases between. The CDR3 has 12 residues. Authors' methods: By means of reference gene primer amplification, nucleated cell counts were estimated. The data were produced by immunoSEQ multiplex PCR, yet TCRdb's version contains in-frame clones alone and is incomplete. The DNA gave D and trimming, while V, J and clone size come from that table. The data hold tens of thousands of clones, with roughly 87% observed a single time. The receptor was isolated from a man in his fifties with acute or convalescent COVID-19. The chain recombines TRBV7-2 with TRBJ2-1, with D perhaps TRBD2 (5 bases). Sequencing used peripheral blood. CDR3 region: CASSFGIAEQFF. CDR3 in DNA: TGTGCCAGCAGCTTCGGGATCGCTGAGCAGTTCTTC. The full variable domain, completed using reference TRBV7-2 and TRBJ2-1, is GAGVSQSPSNKVTEKGKDVELRCDPISGHTALYWYRQSLGQGLEFLIYFQGNSAPDKSGLPSDRFSAERTGGSVSTLTIQRTQQEDSAVYLCASSFGIAEQFFGPGTRLTVL.